This TCR beta chain was documented in a study of regulatory T cells in long-lasting Graves disease. The junction had 5 bases not matched to a gene; V was cut back by 0 bases and J by 5 bases. Germline CDR1 reads DFQATT; CDR2 reads SNEGSKA (reference sequence). The CDR3 extends over 14 amino acids. According to the study, TCR beta libraries were built with iRepertoire HTBI primers and CDR3-region Arm-PCR. MiXCR was run by TCRdb on the multiplex PCR reads, yielding one entry per CDR3 protein. The profile shows about 210,000 distinct CDR3 sequences, roughly 18% of them singletons. Time point indicated: newly diagnosed GD, antithyroid drugs for less than 3 months. PBMC-extracted RNA yielded the TCR library. This clonotype was observed many times. The same sample was also used in a study of T cells in Graves' hyperthyroidism and ophthalmopathy.

Sample: peripheral blood mononuclear cells (PBMCs), taken at new diagnosis, from a patient treated with antithyroid drugs. The chain combines TRBV20-1 with TRBJ1-2; TRBD1 matches at 8 bases. This TCR came from a woman in her twenties or thirties with Graves disease. DNA of the CDR3: TGCAGTGCTAGAGATCAGGGGGCGGGGTATGGCTACACCTTC. Translation: CSARDQGAGYGYTF.